Presented here are 24 T cell receptor beta chains from one specimen sequenced in a study of T cell responses to AZD1222 COVID-19 vaccine. Measured with immunoSEQ multiplex PCR; TCRdb has only the in-frame clones, and not every one. The sample contains 84,000 or so clones, about 93% of which appear only once. Here the sequenced sample was peripheral blood, taken on day 0 of MenACWY control vaccination. These receptor sequences come from an adult in good health.

This clone was observed a single time. The chain uses TRBV6-5 and TRBJ1-2; 7 bases align to TRBD1. The germline V gene encodes CDR1 MNHEY and CDR2 SVGAGI. V was clipped by 7 bases and J by 3 bases; unmatched bases: 11. The CDR3 length is 15 residues. The DNA for the CDR3 is TGTGCCAGCATCACATCAACAGGGGCTTACTATGGCTACACCTTC. Translation: CASITSTGAYYGYTF.

There are a few counts of this clone. This sequence joins TRBV4-3 and TRBJ2-3; D is perhaps TRBD2 (6 bases). CDR1 and CDR2 from the germline V gene are LGHNA and YSLEER. The length of the CDR3 is 19 residues. The ends were cut back, 0 bases at V and 0 bases at J, with 19 bases in the middle. CDR3 nucleotides: TGCGCCAGCAGCCAAGATTTGACGGAGGGCTATTCTAGCACAGATACGCAGTATTTT. Protein sequence: CASSQDLTEGYSSTDTQYF.

The chain joins TRBV7-2 to TRBJ1-1; a possible D gene is TRBD1 (5 bases). Per germline, CDR1 SGHTA and CDR2 FQGNSA. The CDR3 spans 15 residues. V dropped 1 base and J dropped 0 bases, with 9 bases sitting between them. CDR3: CASSLGRGMNTEAFF. CDR3 bases: TGTGCCAGCAGCTTAGGGCGGGGGATGAACACTGAAGCTTTCTTT.

The gene calls are TRBV7-9 and TRBJ2-3; TRBD2 matches at 14 bases. CDR1 SEHNR and CDR2 FQNEAQ come from the germline V gene (reference sequence). The CDR3 is 18 residues long. Trimming at V came to 6 bases and at J to 0 bases, leaving 8 bases not matched to a gene. The CDR3 DNA sequence: TGTGCCAGCAGGCAAGGACTAGCGGGGGGTGCTAGCACAGATACGCAGTATTTT. It codes for CASRQGLAGGASTDTQYF.

This rearrangement joins TRBV28 to TRBJ2-2, with TRBD1 matching 10 bases. With V trimmed by 4 bases and J by 5 bases, 4 bases remained unmatched. Germline CDR1 is MDHEN and CDR2 is SYDVKM. The CDR3 spans 15 residues. CDR3 loop: CASSWDRGRTGELFF. CDR3 nucleotides: TGTGCCAGCAGTTGGGACAGGGGACGAACCGGGGAGCTGTTTTTT. Supplemented by reference TRBV28 and TRBJ2-2, the full variable domain reads DVKVTQSSRYLVKRTGEKVFLECVQDMDHENMFWYRQDPGLGLRLIYFSYDVKMKEKGDIPEGYSVSREKKERFSLILESASTNQTSMYLCASSWDRGRTGELFFGEGSRLTVL.

The chain carries TRBV6-2 or TRBV6-3 and TRBJ2-1, with 9 bases lining up with TRBD1. This CDR3 has 16 amino acids. Germline V gene lookup returns CDR1 MNHEY and CDR2 SVGEGT. Trimming at V came to 0 bases and at J to 8 bases, leaving 8 bases not matched to a gene. CDR3 region: CASSYSYRGRIDEQFF. The CDR3 nucleotides are TGTGCCAGCAGTTACTCGTACAGGGGGCGCATCGATGAGCAGTTCTTC.

The chain has TRBV25-1 and TRBJ1-6, with 11 bases lining up with TRBD1. The CDR3 is 17 amino acids. V shed 5 bases, J shed 6 bases, and the junction held 9 bases outside the gene matches. Germline V CDR1 and CDR2: MGHDK, SYGVNS. The CDR3 nucleotides are TGTGCCAGCAGTCTTCCGGACAGGGGGCTGGGTAATTCACCCCTCCACTTT. Amino acids: CASSLPDRGLGNSPLHF.

V gene TRBV28 combines with J gene TRBJ2-7; 11 positions agree with TRBD1. With 7 bases clipped from V and 6 bases from J, the junction kept 14 bases outside the gene matches. Germline V lookup: CDR1 MDHEN, CDR2 SYDVKM. The CDR3 consists of 16 residues. The CDR3 loop reads CASTLGDRGYMGEQYF. Here the CDR3 DNA reads TGTGCCAGCACCTTAGGGGACAGGGGGTATATGGGCGAGCAGTACTTC.

This sequence joins TRBV4-2 and TRBJ2-3, with D possibly being TRBD2 (6 bases). Germline V gives CDR1 LGHNA, CDR2 YNFKEQ. V shed 6 bases and J shed 0 bases, with 13 bases lying between them. The CDR3 is 15 amino acids. The CDR3 sequence: CASSLTGTSTDTQYF. For the CDR3, the DNA is TGTGCCAGCAGTCTGACCGGGACTAGCACAGATACGCAGTATTTT.

This clone was seen just once. The genes are TRBV3-1 (or the pseudogene TRBV3-2) and TRBJ2-2; TRBD2 matches 11 bases. CDR1 is LGHDT, CDR2 YNNKEL, per germline (reference sequence). This CDR3 region has 17 residues. V lost 4 bases and J lost 4; bases outside the gene matches: 8. The CDR3 region has the DNA TGTGCCAGCAGCCCCACGGGACTAGCGGCCGGCACCGGGGAGCTGTTTTTT. It yields the protein CASSPTGLAAGTGELFF.

The chain carries TRBV21-1 and TRBJ2-7; the table's D call of TRBD1 was not tested on the DNA. TRBV21-1 is deemed a pseudogene. The CDR3 length is 18 residues. DNA of the CDR3: TGTGCCAGCAGCAACCAAAGGTGGATAGGGGACAGCGCCTACGAGCAGTACTTC. Residues: CASSNQRWIGDSAYEQYF.

The rearrangement links TRBV10-2 to TRBJ2-3, with D unresolved. Deletions cut 10 bases from V and 0 bases from J, with 20 bases between. The CDR3 consists of 16 residues. CDR1 WSHSY and CDR2 SAAADI come from the germline V gene. The CDR3 is CATGPTGRFSTDTQYF. In DNA, the CDR3 is TGCGCCACGGGCCCTACCGGTAGATTTAGCACAGATACGCAGTATTTT.

The J gene is TRBJ2-3, the V gene TRBV5-1, with 12 bases fitting TRBD2. Germline V CDR1 and CDR2: SGHRS, YFSETQ. The V gene end was trimmed by 3 bases and the J gene end by 0 bases; junction bases not matched to a gene: 2. The CDR3 sequence is 16 residues long. The DNA for the CDR3 is TGCGCCAGCAGCTACCTAGCGGGGGGGAGCACAGATACGCAGTATTTT. Residues: CASSYLAGGSTDTQYF.

J is TRBJ2-7 and V is TRBV12-3 or TRBV12-4; D not resolved. V was trimmed by 5 bases and J by 2 bases, leaving 10 bases between them. CDR3 size: 13 residues. CDR3 sequence reads: CASSPQTTYEQYF. The CDR3 coding sequence is TGTGCCAGCAGTCCACAAACAACCTACGAGCAGTACTTC.

The rearrangement uses TRBV27 and TRBJ1-6; D uncertain. V was clipped by 2 bases and J by 7 bases, with 18 bases between them. The CDR3 consists of 17 residues. Germline V gene lookup returns CDR1 MNHEY and CDR2 SMNVEV (reference sequence). The CDR3 DNA sequence: TGTGCCAGCAGTTTACCCTTATCGTCAGGCGCCAATTCACCCCTCCACTTT. This translates into CASSLPLSSGANSPLHF.

The genes are TRBV28 and TRBJ1-5, with TRBD1 matching 9 bases. The CDR3 extends over 14 amino acids. V lost 2 bases, J lost 8 bases, and 4 bases stayed unmatched. Germline values: CDR1 MDHEN, CDR2 SYDVKM. CDR3 loop: CASSLGTGREPQHF. The CDR3 region has the DNA TGTGCCAGCAGTTTAGGGACAGGGAGGGAGCCCCAGCATTTT.

The chain joins TRBV19 to TRBJ1-2; 7 bases line up with TRBD1. The CDR3 extends over 14 amino acids. Germline V gene lookup returns CDR1 LNHDA and CDR2 SQIVND (reference sequence). The J segment lost 3 bases and the V segment lost 5 bases, leaving 6 bases of the junction unmatched. The CDR3 spells CASSLQGRDYGYTF. For the CDR3, the DNA is TGTGCCAGTAGTTTACAGGGGAGGGACTATGGCTACACCTTC.

This chain connects TRBV6-2 or TRBV6-3 to TRBJ2-3, with TRBD2 as a possible D gene (5 bases). Germline V CDR1 and CDR2: MNHEY, SVGEGT. V dropped 0 bases and J dropped 3 bases, with 7 bases sitting between them. CDR3 length: 14 amino acids. Here the CDR3 reads CASSYSEVTDTQYF. The CDR3 DNA sequence: TGTGCCAGCAGTTACTCGGAGGTGACAGATACGCAGTATTTT.

The chain is built from TRBV28 and TRBJ2-1, with a tentative D call TRBD2 (5 bases). In germline, CDR1 is MDHEN, CDR2 SYDVKM. CDR3 length equals 15 residues. V lost 2 bases to trimming and J lost 3 bases, with 11 bases between them. CDR3 in DNA: TGTGCCAGCAGTTTACCGGCGGGCCACTACAATGAGCAGTTCTTC. Translation: CASSLPAGHYNEQFF.

CDR3 in amino acids: CASSSSGTSGRGEQFF. The CDR3 coding sequence is TGTGCCAGCAGCTCCTCCGGGACTAGCGGGAGAGGGGAGCAGTTCTTC. J is TRBJ2-1 and V is TRBV11-3, with 14 bases lining up with TRBD2. The germline V gene encodes CDR1 SGHNT and CDR2 YENEEA. Unmatched junction bases numbered 9, after V lost 4 bases and J lost 10 bases. The CDR3 has 16 amino acids.

V usage is TRBV24-1 and J usage is TRBJ2-5, with a weak D call TRBD2 (6 bases). Deletions cut 3 bases from V and 3 bases from J, with 13 bases between. Germline lookup yields CDR1 KGHDR and CDR2 SFDVKD. The CDR3 extends over 15 amino acids. The CDR3 protein is CATSDGGLTKETQYF. CDR3 DNA: TGTGCCACCAGTGATGGGGGACTCACAAAAGAGACCCAGTACTTC.

The chain carries TRBV19 and TRBJ2-7, with D perhaps matching TRBD1 or TRBD2 (5 bases each). This CDR3 spans 14 amino acids. V was clipped by 3 bases and J by 5 bases, with 14 bases between them. The V gene's germline CDR1 is LNHDA and CDR2 SQIVND (reference sequence). The CDR3 DNA reads as TGTGCCAGTAGTATCCGCCCAGGGACCAACGAGCAGTACTTC. Protein sequence: CASSIRPGTNEQYF.

The chain couples TRBV19 to TRBJ1-5, with D tentatively TRBD1 (5 bases). V lost 3 bases to trimming and J lost 3 bases, with 12 bases between them. This CDR3 has 15 residues. The germline CDR1 and CDR2 sequences are LNHDA and SQIVND (reference sequence). The CDR3 protein is CASSINSGLNQPQHF. The CDR3 region has the DNA TGTGCCAGTAGTATCAATTCAGGGCTCAATCAGCCCCAGCATTTT.

This clone is a singleton in its sample. This CDR3 is CASSHPTGRGETQYF. Written as DNA, the CDR3 is TGTGCCAGCAGCCACCCGACCGGCAGGGGGGAGACCCAGTACTTC. This sequence joins TRBV3-1 (or the pseudogene TRBV3-2) and TRBJ2-5, with 7 bases that match TRBD1. The trim removed 3 bases at V and 5 bases at J, leaving 9 bases unmatched. There are 15 residues in the CDR3. Germline V gives CDR1 LGHDT, CDR2 YNNKEL (reference sequence).